This record covers a single T cell receptor (beta chain). The target antigen is unknown. Clones were sequenced by immunoSEQ multiplex PCR, and TCRdb holds only the in-frame ones, with some missing. The sample has about 40,000 clones; approximately 82% are singletons. This specimen comes from a study of a mutant IDH1 vaccine in newly diagnosed glioma. Study background: Either 4-6 weeks after radiotherapy alone or alongside temozolomide, vaccination was begun.

The junction had 6 bases not matched to a gene; V was cut back by 2 bases and J by 4 bases. From germline, CDR1 is SGHRS and CDR2 YFSETQ. The CDR3 runs 15 residues. The time point was: week 47, end of study. Each dose of the vaccine consisted of 300 ug of mutant IDH1 20-mer peptide, with topical imiquimod. At weeks 1, 3, 5, 7, 11, 15, 19 and 23, patients received a vaccination, eight in all. The chain combines TRBV5-1 with TRBJ2-1; the match to TRBD2 covers 7 bases. The clonotype comes from a man younger than 30 with glioma. Some clones in this sample may be carry-over from other donors' samples. The material was PBMCs, obtained from a glioma patient whose treatment included an IDH1 peptide vaccine. The CDR3 DNA follows: TGCGCCAGCAGCTTAGCTAGCGGCCTTTACAATGAGCAGTTCTTC. It translates to CASSLASGLYNEQFF.